This entry lists 16 T cell receptor beta chains sequenced from one sample in a study of blood T cell repertoires in COVID-19. Using immunoSEQ multiplex PCR, the repertoire was profiled, and TCRdb retains in-frame clones only, with some absent. The table lists about 250,000 clones, 70% to 90% of them singletons. Sample: peripheral blood. The receptor source for this set is a man aged 18 to 30 with active or convalescent COVID-19.

The rearrangement uses TRBV9 and TRBJ1-5; no reliable D call. Germline CDR1 SGDLS, CDR2 YYNGEE. The CDR3 runs 16 residues. V was pared by 0 bases and J by 4 bases, with 14 bases between. CDR3: CASSVGGNLANQPQHF. The CDR3 bases are TGTGCCAGCAGCGTAGGAGGGAACCTAGCAAATCAGCCCCAGCATTTT. Full variable domain (remainder filled in from reference TRBV9 and TRBJ1-5): DSGVTQTPKHLITATGQRVTLRCSPRSGDLSVYWYQQSLDQGLQFLIQYYNGEERAKGNILERFSAQQFPDLHSELNLSSLELGDSALYFCASSVGGNLANQPQHFGDGTRLSIL.

This clone was detected once. The rearrangement uses TRBV6-2 or TRBV6-3 and TRBJ2-7, with a tentative D call TRBD2 (5 bases). Germline CDR1 reads MNHEY; CDR2 reads SVGEGT. Trimming stripped 5 bases from V and 6 bases from J, with 17 bases between. This CDR3 has 14 residues. The CDR3: CASSPVPTRSEQYF. Written as DNA, the CDR3 is TGTGCCAGCAGTCCCGTTCCCACTAGGTCCGAGCAGTACTTC.

The chain links TRBV6-2 or TRBV6-3 to TRBJ1-4; D remains ambiguous. The CDR3 has 20 amino acids. The germline V gene has CDR1 MNHEY and CDR2 SVGEGT. Between the trimmed V and J ends, which lost 2 bases and 0 bases, there was a span of 22 bases. The CDR3 DNA reads TGTGCCAGCAGTTACAACGTCAGGAGGGCCCCAGTTGCAACTAATGAAAAACTGTTTTTT. Translation gives CASSYNVRRAPVATNEKLFF.

V and J are TRBV7-9 and TRBJ1-5; D remains unclear. The V and J ends lost 5 bases and 0 bases respectively, with 8 bases between them. The CDR3 consists of 14 residues. Germline V gives CDR1 SEHNR, CDR2 FQNEAQ (reference sequence). CDR3 in DNA: TGTGCCAGCAGCGTCCTTAATAGCAATCAGCCCCAGCATTTT. Amino acids: CASSVLNSNQPQHF.

The rearrangement links TRBV19 to TRBJ1-2, with 8 bases matching TRBD1. The V and J ends lost 9 bases and 8 bases, in that order; junction bases with no gene match: 5. Germline CDR1 and CDR2: LNHDA and SQIVND (reference sequence). This CDR3 is 11 amino acids long. The CDR3 spells CASRQGWGYTF. In DNA, the CDR3 is TGTGCCAGCCGACAGGGGTGGGGCTACACCTTC. Using reference TRBV19 and TRBJ1-2 for the parts outside the CDR3, the full variable domain is DGGITQSPKYLFRKEGQNVTLSCEQNLNHDAMYWYRQDPGQGLRLIYYSQIVNDFQKGDIAEGYSVSREKKESFPLTVTSAQKNPTAFYLCASRQGWGYTFGSGTRLTVV.

The chain joins TRBV7-6 to TRBJ2-3; TRBD2 agrees at 7 bases. With 1 base clipped from V and 1 base from J, the junction kept 8 bases outside the gene matches. CDR1 is SGHVS, CDR2 FNYEAQ, per germline. CDR3 length: 17 amino acids. The CDR3 loop reads CASSLGVTSIRTDTQYF. CDR3 DNA sequence: TGTGCCAGCAGCTTAGGGGTGACTAGCATACGCACAGATACGCAGTATTTT.

The chain combines TRBV6-6 with TRBJ2-5; D is perhaps TRBD1 (6 bases). Trimming shortened V by 6 bases and J by 2 bases, and 13 bases separated the two germline ends. In germline, CDR1 is MNHNY, CDR2 SVGAGI (reference sequence). This CDR3 region has 14 residues. The CDR3 reads CASRKDSVQETQYF. The DNA of the CDR3 is TGTGCCAGCAGGAAGGACAGTGTGCAAGAGACCCAGTACTTC.

The chain has TRBV7-9 and TRBJ1-1; 7 nucleotides line up with TRBD1. The CDR3 covers 13 residues. Germline CDR1 SEHNR, CDR2 FQNEAQ (reference sequence). V was clipped by 1 base and J by 5 bases; unmatched bases: 1. The CDR3 reads CASSLEQGTEAFF. The CDR3 DNA follows: TGTGCCAGCAGCTTAGAACAGGGGACTGAAGCTTTCTTT. The variable domain in full, with the rest retrieved from reference TRBV7-9 and TRBJ1-1, is DTGVSQNPRHKITKRGQNVTFRCDPISEHNRLYWYRQTLGQGPEFLTYFQNEAQLEKSRLLSDRFSAERPKGSFSTLEIQRTEQGDSAMYLCASSLEQGTEAFFGQGTRLTVV.

The CDR3 sequence: CATSARQGWAKNIQYF. The CDR3 region has the DNA TGTGCCACCAGCGCGAGACAGGGCTGGGCCAAAAACATTCAGTACTTC. V gene TRBV15 combines with J gene TRBJ2-4; 7 bases match TRBD1. The V gene's germline CDR1 is LNHNV and CDR2 YYDKDF (reference sequence). The CDR3 is 16 amino acids. With 5 bases clipped from V and 1 base from J, the junction kept 8 bases outside the gene matches.

The CDR3 region is CASSLGGVGYTF. DNA for the CDR3: TGTGCCAGCAGCTTAGGGGGAGTTGGCTACACCTTC. The chain is built from TRBV7-2 and TRBJ1-2; D uncertain. The CDR3 contains 12 residues. Germline V gene lookup returns CDR1 SGHTA and CDR2 FQGNSA. Trimming left V 1 base short and J 7 bases short, with 7 bases between.

V and J are TRBV11-2 and TRBJ2-7; 10 nucleotides agree with TRBD1. The germline V gene has CDR1 SGHAT and CDR2 FQNNGV. J was trimmed by 2 bases and V by 6 bases; bases with no gene match: 4. CDR3 length: 14 amino acids. CDR3 amino acids: CASSFGTGAYEQYF. In DNA form, the CDR3 reads TGTGCCAGCAGTTTTGGGACAGGGGCCTACGAGCAGTACTTC.

The rearrangement joins TRBV5-1 to TRBJ2-7; 7 bases line up with TRBD2. This CDR3 is 15 amino acids long. V lost 2 bases, J lost 6 bases, and 11 bases stayed unmatched. The V gene's germline CDR1 is SGHRS and CDR2 YFSETQ. CDR3 amino acids: CASSFRQGGLSEQYF. In nucleotides, the CDR3 is TGCGCCAGCAGCTTCCGGCAGGGAGGGCTATCCGAGCAGTACTTC.

This clone came up once. The chain links TRBV19 to TRBJ1-2, with 7 bases aligning to TRBD1. The germline V gene has CDR1 LNHDA and CDR2 SQIVND (reference sequence). There are 18 residues in the CDR3. Unmatched junction bases numbered 22, after V lost 11 bases and J lost 1 base. The CDR3 sequence is CAQSFRPTGSLNNYGYTF. DNA of the CDR3: TGTGCCCAATCCTTCCGGCCGACAGGGTCTTTGAATAACTATGGCTACACCTTC.

As DNA, the CDR3 is TGCAGCGTGACCACGGGGGGTAGCTACACCTTC. This encodes CSVTTGGSYTF. The chain recombines TRBV29-1 with TRBJ1-2; D possibly corresponds to TRBD1 (5 bases). CDR1 and CDR2 (germline): SQVTM, ANQGSEA. Between the trimmed V and J ends, which lost 6 bases and 9 bases, there was a span of 14 bases. The CDR3 totals 11 residues.

The chain is built from TRBV5-1 and TRBJ2-1; a weak D match, TRBD1 (6 bases). The CDR3 runs 13 residues. The germline V and J ends were trimmed by 4 bases and 5 bases, with 10 bases remaining between them. Germline values: CDR1 SGHRS, CDR2 YFSETQ. CDR3: CASSQGTNNEQFF. The CDR3 DNA reads TGCGCCAGCAGCCAGGGGACAAACAATGAGCAGTTCTTC.

The DNA for the CDR3 is TGCGCCAGCAGCTTACGGACAGGGTGGGAGACCCAGTACTTC. It encodes CASSLRTGWETQYF. The chain combines TRBV5-1 with TRBJ2-5; the match to TRBD1 covers 8 bases. Germline-derived CDR1 and CDR2 are SGHRS and YFSETQ. This CDR3 contains 14 residues. V was pared by 2 bases and J by 5 bases, with 5 bases of the junction left unmatched.